The 8 T cell receptor beta chains listed next were all sequenced from one sample in a study of blood T cell repertoires in COVID-19. The table came from immunoSEQ multiplex PCR; TCRdb's copy has only in-frame clones and leaves some out. The sample contains around 300,000 clones, over 75% of which appear only once. Sequencing input: PBMCs or T cells enriched from blood (not recorded which). Receptors originate from a man aged 30 to 45 who had recovered from COVID-19.

The J gene is TRBJ2-1, the V gene TRBV9; tentative D call: TRBD2 (6 bases). The CDR3 runs to 13 residues. From germline, CDR1 is SGDLS and CDR2 YYNGEE. Trimming took off 4 bases at V and 7 bases at J, with 12 bases between the two ends. The CDR3 region is CASSPSVRNEQFF. In DNA form, the CDR3 reads TGTGCCAGCAGCCCTAGCGTTCGAAATGAGCAGTTCTTC.

V and J are TRBV11-3 and TRBJ1-5; D remains unclear. Germline-derived CDR1 and CDR2 are SGHNT and YENEEA. The V end lost 6 bases, the J end lost 0 bases, and 12 bases lay between the germline ends. The CDR3 covers 15 residues. DNA of the CDR3: TGTGCCAGCAGTCAGACACCCTATAGCAATCAGCCCCAGCATTTT. Protein sequence: CASSQTPYSNQPQHF.

V usage is TRBV3-1 (or the pseudogene TRBV3-2) and J usage is TRBJ1-4, with D uncertain. The V end was cut by 1 base, the J end by 5 bases, with 5 bases between. CDR3 length: 13 residues. CDR1 and CDR2 (germline): LGHDT, YNNKEL (reference sequence). CDR3 loop: CASSQVLNEKLFF. CDR3 nucleotide sequence: TGTGCCAGCAGCCAAGTCCTGAATGAAAAACTGTTTTTT.

This chain uses TRBV5-6 with TRBJ2-7, with D possibly matching TRBD1 (6 bases). The ends were cut back, 2 bases at V and 0 bases at J, with 12 bases in the middle. This CDR3 is built from 15 residues. CDR1 and CDR2 from the germline V gene are SGHDT and YYEEEE. This chain's CDR3 is CASSLRQVPSYEQYF. Written as DNA, the CDR3 is TGTGCCAGCAGCTTACGACAGGTTCCCTCCTACGAGCAGTACTTC.

The gene calls are TRBV25-1 and TRBJ2-5; 9 bases agree with TRBD1. Germline trimming cut 3 bases from V and 5 bases from J; bases unmatched to any gene: 7. The CDR3 spans 15 residues. Germline assignment: CDR1 MGHDK and CDR2 SYGVNS. CDR3 sequence: CASSDPGQGIETQYF. CDR3 sequence (DNA): TGTGCCAGCAGTGACCCAGGACAGGGGATCGAGACCCAGTACTTC.

The CDR3 nucleotides read TGTGCCAGTAGTACTCGACAGGGGCGCGATTTGAACACTGAAGCTTTCTTT. It yields the protein CASSTRQGRDLNTEAFF. This chain connects TRBV19 to TRBJ1-1; TRBD1 aligns across 8 bases. Germline V gene lookup returns CDR1 LNHDA and CDR2 SQIVND (reference sequence). Losses at the gene ends were 4 bases for V and 0 bases for J; bases not matched to a gene: 10. The length of the CDR3 is 17 residues. Full variable domain (remainder filled in from reference TRBV19 and TRBJ1-1): DGGITQSPKYLFRKEGQNVTLSCEQNLNHDAMYWYRQDPGQGLRLIYYSQIVNDFQKGDIAEGYSVSREKKESFPLTVTSAQKNPTAFYLCASSTRQGRDLNTEAFFGQGTRLTVV.

In its sample, this clone was seen a few times. V gene TRBV6-5 combines with J gene TRBJ2-7, with 8 positions matching TRBD1. Losses at the gene ends were 2 bases for V and 3 bases for J; bases not matched to a gene: 3. This CDR3 region has 14 residues. The germline gives CDR1 MNHEY, CDR2 SVGAGI. DNA of the CDR3: TGTGCCAGCAGTTACGAACAGGGGGGCTACGAGCAGTACTTC. Encoded protein: CASSYEQGGYEQYF.

The gene calls are TRBV4-2 and TRBJ2-2; D is ambiguous. The germline V gene has CDR1 LGHNA and CDR2 YNFKEQ. V lost 3 bases to trimming and J lost 6 bases, with 8 bases between them. The CDR3 runs to 13 residues. CDR3 coding DNA: TGTGCCAGCAGCCAGGAACTACCCGGGGAGCTGTTTTTT. Translated: CASSQELPGELFF.